The clone carrying this T cell receptor (beta chain) has just one count. What it recognizes is unknown. Measured with immunoSEQ multiplex PCR; TCRdb has only the in-frame clones, and not every one. The table lists around 100,000 clones, about 89% of them singletons. The data were obtained in a study of T cell responses to AZD1222 COVID-19 vaccine. Findings of the study overall: The donors showed a predominance of white British ancestry and of females, with possible underestimation of clonal diversity. Across the whole spike, CD4 TCRs peaked at regions 160-218 and 743-854.

Germline V gives CDR1 LGHNA, CDR2 YSLEER. Trimming shortened V by 6 bases and J by 2 bases, and 13 bases separated the two germline ends. The CDR3 extends over 14 amino acids. The specimen comprised peripheral blood, sampled on day 0 of MenACWY control vaccination. This chain joins TRBV4-3 and TRBJ2-5; possibly TRBD1 for D (5 bases). This receptor was identified in an adult in good health. The CDR3 protein is CASSLRQLQETQYF. The CDR3 DNA reads as TGCGCCAGCAGTCTTAGACAGTTACAAGAGACCCAGTACTTC.